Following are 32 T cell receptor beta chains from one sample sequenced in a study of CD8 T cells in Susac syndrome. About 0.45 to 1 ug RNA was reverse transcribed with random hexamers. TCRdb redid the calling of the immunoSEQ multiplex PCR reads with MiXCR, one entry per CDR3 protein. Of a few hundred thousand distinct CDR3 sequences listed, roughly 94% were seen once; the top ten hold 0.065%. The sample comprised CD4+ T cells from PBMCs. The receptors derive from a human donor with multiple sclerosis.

The CDR3 nucleotides are TGTGCCACCACAGGGGACACAGATACGCAGTATTTT. Amino acid sequence: CATTGDTDTQYF. This chain uses TRBV2 with TRBJ2-3; 7 bases are shared with TRBD1. This CDR3 region has 12 residues. In germline, CDR1 is SNHLY, CDR2 FYNNEI. J gave up 2 bases and V 10 bases, and 3 bases lay outside the gene matches. The variable domain in full, completed from reference TRBV2 and TRBJ2-3, reads EPEVTQTPSHQVTQMGQEVILRCVPISNHLYFYWYRQILGQKVEFLVSFYNNEISEKSEIFDDQFSVERPDGSNFTLKIRSTKLEDSAMYFCATTGDTDTQYFGPGTRLTVL.

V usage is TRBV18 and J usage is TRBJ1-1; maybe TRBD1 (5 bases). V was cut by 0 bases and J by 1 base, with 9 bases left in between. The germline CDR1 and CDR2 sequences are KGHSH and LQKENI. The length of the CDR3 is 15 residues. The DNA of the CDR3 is TGTGCCAGCTCACCACCGGGACGGCCGAACACTGAAGCTTTCTTT. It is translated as CASSPPGRPNTEAFF.

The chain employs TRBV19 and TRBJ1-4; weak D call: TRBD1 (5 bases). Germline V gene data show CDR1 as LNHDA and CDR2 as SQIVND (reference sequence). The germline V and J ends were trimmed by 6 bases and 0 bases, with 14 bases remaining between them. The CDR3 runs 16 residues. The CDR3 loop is CASRPSRVSTNEKLFF. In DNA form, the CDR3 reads TGTGCCAGTAGACCATCCAGGGTTTCAACTAATGAAAAACTGTTTTTT.

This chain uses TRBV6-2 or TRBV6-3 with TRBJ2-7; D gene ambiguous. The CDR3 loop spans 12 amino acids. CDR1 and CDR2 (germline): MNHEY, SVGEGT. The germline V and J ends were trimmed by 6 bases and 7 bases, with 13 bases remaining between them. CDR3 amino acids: CASSNFRWEQYF. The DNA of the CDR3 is TGTGCCAGCAGCAACTTCCGCTGGGAGCAGTACTTC.

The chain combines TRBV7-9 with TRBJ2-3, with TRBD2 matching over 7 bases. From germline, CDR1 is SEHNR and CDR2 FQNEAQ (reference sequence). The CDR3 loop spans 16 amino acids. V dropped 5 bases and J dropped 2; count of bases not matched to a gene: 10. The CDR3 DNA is TGTGCCAGCAGCGCAGCGGCTAGCGGATTCACAGATACGCAGTATTTT. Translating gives CASSAAASGFTDTQYF.

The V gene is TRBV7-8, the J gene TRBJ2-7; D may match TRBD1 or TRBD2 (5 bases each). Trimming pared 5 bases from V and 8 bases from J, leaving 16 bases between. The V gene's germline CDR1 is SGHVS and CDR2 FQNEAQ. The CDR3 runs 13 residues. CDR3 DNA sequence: TGTGCCAGCAGCACCACGGGACCTCTCAAGCAGTACTTC. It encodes CASSTTGPLKQYF.

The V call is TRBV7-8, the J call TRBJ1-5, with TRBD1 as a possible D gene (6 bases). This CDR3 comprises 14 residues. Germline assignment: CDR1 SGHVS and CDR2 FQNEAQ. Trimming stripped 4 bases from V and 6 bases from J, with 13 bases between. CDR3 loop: CASSSRGSGQPQHF. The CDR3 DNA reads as TGTGCCAGCAGCTCAAGGGGGTCGGGTCAGCCCCAGCATTTT.

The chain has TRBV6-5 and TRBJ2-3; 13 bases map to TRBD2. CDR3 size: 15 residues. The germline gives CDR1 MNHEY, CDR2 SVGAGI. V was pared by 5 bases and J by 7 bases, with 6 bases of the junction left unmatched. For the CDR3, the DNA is TGTGCCAGCAGTCCATCGACTAGCGGGGGGTATACGCAGTATTTT. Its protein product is CASSPSTSGGYTQYF.

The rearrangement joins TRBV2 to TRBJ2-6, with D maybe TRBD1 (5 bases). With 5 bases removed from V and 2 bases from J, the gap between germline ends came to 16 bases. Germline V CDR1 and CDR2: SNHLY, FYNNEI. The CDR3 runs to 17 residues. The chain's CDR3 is CASSPQDPSPGANVLTF. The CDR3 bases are TGTGCCAGCAGTCCACAGGACCCGAGCCCTGGGGCCAACGTCCTGACTTTC.

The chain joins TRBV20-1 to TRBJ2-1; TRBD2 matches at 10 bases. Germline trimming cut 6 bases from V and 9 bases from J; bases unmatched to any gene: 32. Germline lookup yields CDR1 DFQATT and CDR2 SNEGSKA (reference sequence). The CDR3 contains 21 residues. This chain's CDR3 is CSALAGTGGVGRLAGGFEQFF. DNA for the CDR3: TGCAGTGCCCTCGCCGGGACAGGAGGGGTTGGTCGACTAGCGGGTGGTTTTGAGCAGTTCTTC.

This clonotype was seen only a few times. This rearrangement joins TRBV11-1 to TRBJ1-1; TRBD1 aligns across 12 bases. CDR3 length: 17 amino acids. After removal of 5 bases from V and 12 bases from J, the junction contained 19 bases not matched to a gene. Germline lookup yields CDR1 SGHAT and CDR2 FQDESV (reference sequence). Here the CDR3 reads CASSLAGTGGPQDGTFF. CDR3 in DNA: TGTGCCAGCAGCCTCGCGGGGACAGGGGGCCCCCAGGATGGGACTTTCTTT.

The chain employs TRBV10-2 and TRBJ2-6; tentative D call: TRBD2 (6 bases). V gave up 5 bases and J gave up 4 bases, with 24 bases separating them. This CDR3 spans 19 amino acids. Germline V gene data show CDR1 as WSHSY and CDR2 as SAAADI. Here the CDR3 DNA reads TGCGCCAGCAGTTCCCTGATCGGTCTATCGGGGGACGGGGCCAACGTCCTGACTTTC. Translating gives CASSSLIGLSGDGANVLTF.

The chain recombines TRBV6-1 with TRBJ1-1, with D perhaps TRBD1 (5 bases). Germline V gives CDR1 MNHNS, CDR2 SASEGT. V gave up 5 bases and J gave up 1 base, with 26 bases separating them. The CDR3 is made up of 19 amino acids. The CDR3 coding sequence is TGTGCCAGCAGTCCTCTTGGCGGCAGGGAGGTGAGGAGGAACACTGAAGCTTTCTTT. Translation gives CASSPLGGREVRRNTEAFF.

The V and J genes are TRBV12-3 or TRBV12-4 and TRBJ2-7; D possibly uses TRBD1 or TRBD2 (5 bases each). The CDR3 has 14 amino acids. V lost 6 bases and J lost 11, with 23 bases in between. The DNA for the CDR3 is TGTGCCAGCAGGCGTTCACGGGACGATCCCCGGGAGTACTTC. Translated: CASRRSRDDPREYF.

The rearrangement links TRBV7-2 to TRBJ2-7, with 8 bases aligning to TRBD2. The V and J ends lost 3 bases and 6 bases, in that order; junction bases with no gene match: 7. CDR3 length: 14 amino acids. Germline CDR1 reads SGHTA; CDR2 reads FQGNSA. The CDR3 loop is CASSLGGRSSEQYF. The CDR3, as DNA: TGTGCCAGCAGCTTGGGCGGGAGGTCAAGCGAGCAGTACTTC.

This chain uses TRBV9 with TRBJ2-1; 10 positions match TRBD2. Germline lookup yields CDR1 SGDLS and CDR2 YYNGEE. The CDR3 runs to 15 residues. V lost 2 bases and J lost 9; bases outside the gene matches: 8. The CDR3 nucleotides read TGTGCCAGCAGCGTCCTAGCGGGAGCGCGGGGTGAGCAGTTCTTC. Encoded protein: CASSVLAGARGEQFF.

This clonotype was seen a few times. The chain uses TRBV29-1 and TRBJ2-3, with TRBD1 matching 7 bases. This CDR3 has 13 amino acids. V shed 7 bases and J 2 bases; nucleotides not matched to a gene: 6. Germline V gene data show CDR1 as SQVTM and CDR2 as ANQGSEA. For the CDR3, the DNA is TGCAGCGCCCGGACAGGTGTCACAGATACGCAGTATTTT. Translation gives CSARTGVTDTQYF.

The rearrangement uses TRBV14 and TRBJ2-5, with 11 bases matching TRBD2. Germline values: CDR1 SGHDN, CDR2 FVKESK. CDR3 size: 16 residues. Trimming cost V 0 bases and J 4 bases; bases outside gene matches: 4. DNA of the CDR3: TGTGCCAGCAGCCAAGACCGACTAGCGGGGACAGAGACCCAGTACTTC. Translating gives CASSQDRLAGTETQYF.

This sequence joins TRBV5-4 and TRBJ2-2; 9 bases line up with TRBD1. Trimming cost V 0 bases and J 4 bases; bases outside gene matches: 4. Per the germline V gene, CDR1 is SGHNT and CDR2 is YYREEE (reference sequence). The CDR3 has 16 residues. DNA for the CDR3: TGTGCCAGCAGCTTGGGCGGGACAGGGACCACCGGGGAGCTGTTTTTT. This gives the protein CASSLGGTGTTGELFF. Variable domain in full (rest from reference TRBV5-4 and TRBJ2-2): ETGVTQSPTHLIKTRGQQVTLRCSSQSGHNTVSWYQQALGQGPQFIFQYYREEENGRGNFPPRFSGLQFPNYSSELNVNALELDDSALYLCASSLGGTGTTGELFFGEGSRLTVL.

The CDR3 DNA sequence: TGTGCCAGCGGGGGTCTTAGCGGGGATTTCACAGATACGCAGTATTTT. Protein sequence: CASGGLSGDFTDTQYF. The chain couples TRBV27 to TRBJ2-3; 8 bases align to TRBD2. Germline V gene sequence: CDR1 MNHEY, CDR2 SMNVEV (reference sequence). The V gene end was trimmed by 8 bases and the J gene end by 2 bases; junction bases not matched to a gene: 12. CDR3 length: 16 amino acids.

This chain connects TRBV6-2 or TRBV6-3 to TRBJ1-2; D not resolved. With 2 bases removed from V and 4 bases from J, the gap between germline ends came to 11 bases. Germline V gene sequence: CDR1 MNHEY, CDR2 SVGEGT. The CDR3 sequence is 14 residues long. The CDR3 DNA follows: TGTGCCAGCAGTTACGGCGGGGAGAGCTATGGCTACACCTTC. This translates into CASSYGGESYGYTF.

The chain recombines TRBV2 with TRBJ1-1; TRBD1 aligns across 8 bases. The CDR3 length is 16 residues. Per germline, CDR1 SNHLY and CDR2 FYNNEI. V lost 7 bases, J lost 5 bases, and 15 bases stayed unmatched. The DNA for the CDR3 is TGTGCCAGCACCCGAGTGCAGGGGGCGATGGGTACTGAAGCTTTCTTT. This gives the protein CASTRVQGAMGTEAFF.

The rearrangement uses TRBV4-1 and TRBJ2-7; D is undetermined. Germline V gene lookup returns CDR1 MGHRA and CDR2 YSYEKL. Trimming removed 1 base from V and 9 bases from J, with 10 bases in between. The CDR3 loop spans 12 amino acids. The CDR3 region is CASSQVGPLQYF. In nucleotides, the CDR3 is TGCGCCAGCAGCCAAGTCGGCCCTCTGCAGTACTTC.

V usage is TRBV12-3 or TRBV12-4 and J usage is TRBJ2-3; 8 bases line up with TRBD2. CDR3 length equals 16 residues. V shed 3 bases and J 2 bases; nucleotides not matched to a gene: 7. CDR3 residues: CASSFRSGGPTDTQYF. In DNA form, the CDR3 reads TGTGCCAGCAGTTTCAGAAGCGGGGGCCCCACAGATACGCAGTATTTT.

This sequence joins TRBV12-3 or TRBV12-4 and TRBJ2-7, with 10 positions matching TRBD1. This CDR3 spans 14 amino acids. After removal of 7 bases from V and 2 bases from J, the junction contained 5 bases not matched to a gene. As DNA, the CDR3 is TGTGCCAGCACCCCGGGACAGGGGACCTACGAGCAGTACTTC. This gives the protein CASTPGQGTYEQYF.

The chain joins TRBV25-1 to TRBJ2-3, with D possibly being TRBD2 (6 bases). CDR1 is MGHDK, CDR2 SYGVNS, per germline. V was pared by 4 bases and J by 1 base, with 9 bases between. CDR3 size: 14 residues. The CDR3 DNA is TGTGCCAGCAGTGTGGGGGAGGGCACAGATACGCAGTATTTT. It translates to CASSVGEGTDTQYF. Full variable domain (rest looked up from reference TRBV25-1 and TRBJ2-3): EADIYQTPRYLVIGTGKKITLECSQTMGHDKMYWYQQDPGMELHLIHYSYGVNSTEKGDLSSESTVSRIRTEHFPLTLESARPSHTSQYLCASSVGEGTDTQYFGPGTRLTVL.

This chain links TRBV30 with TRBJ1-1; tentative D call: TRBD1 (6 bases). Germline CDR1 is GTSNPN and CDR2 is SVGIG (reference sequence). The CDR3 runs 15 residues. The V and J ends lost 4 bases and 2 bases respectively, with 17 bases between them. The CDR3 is CAWTQYGGANTEAFF. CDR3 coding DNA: TGTGCCTGGACACAATATGGGGGCGCAAACACTGAAGCTTTCTTT. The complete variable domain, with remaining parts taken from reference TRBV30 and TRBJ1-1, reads SQTIHQWPATLVQPVGSPLSLECTVEGTSNPNLYWYRQAAGRGLQLLFYSVGIGQISSEVPQNLSASRPQDRQFILSSKKLLLSDSGFYLCAWTQYGGANTEAFFGQGTRLTVV.

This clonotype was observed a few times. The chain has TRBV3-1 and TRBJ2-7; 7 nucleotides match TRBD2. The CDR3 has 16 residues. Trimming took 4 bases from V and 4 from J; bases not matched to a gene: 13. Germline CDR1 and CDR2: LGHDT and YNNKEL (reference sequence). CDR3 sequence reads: CASSRNIRGGGYEQYF. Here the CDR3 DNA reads TGTGCCAGCAGCCGTAATATTCGCGGGGGAGGATACGAGCAGTACTTC.

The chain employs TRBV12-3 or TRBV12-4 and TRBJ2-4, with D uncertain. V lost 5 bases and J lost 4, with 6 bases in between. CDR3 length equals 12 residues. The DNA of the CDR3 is TGTGCCAGCAGTAGCGTTAAAAACATTCAGTACTTC. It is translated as CASSSVKNIQYF.

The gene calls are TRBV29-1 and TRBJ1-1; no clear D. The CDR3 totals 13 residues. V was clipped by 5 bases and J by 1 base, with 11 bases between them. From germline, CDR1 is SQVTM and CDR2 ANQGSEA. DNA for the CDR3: TGCAGCGTTTCCGAGATCGGGAACACTGAAGCTTTCTTT. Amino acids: CSVSEIGNTEAFF.

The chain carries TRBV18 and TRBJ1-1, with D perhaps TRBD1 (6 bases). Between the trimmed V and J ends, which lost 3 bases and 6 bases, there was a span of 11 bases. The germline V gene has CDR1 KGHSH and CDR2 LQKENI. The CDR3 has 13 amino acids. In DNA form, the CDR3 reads TGTGCCAGCTCACCGCAGGGGAGGGCTGAAGCTTTCTTT. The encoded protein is CASSPQGRAEAFF.

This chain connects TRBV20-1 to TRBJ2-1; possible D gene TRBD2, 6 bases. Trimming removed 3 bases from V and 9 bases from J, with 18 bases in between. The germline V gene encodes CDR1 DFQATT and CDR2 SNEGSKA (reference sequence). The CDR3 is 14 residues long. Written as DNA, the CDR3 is TGCAGTGCTAGCGGGGCTAGCGTTTATATTGAGCAGTTCTTC. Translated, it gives CSASGASVYIEQFF.